Listed below are T cell receptor beta chains from one sample, sequenced in a study of cytomegalovirus exposure and HLA in healthy donors. Method: immunoSEQ multiplex PCR; TCRdb's copy keeps in-frame clones and lacks some. The repertoire table contains approximately 180,000 clones. The sequencing sample was made of PBMCs. Receptor source: a man aged 25-40 years in good health and CMV-seronegative. CDR3s include the opening cysteine and the closing phenylalanine or tryptophan. A D gene is named only where the DNA matches it firmly.

TRBV18	TRBD2	TRBJ2-1	CASSPTGGLNEQFF	TGTGCCAGCTCACCAACGGGGGGGTTGAATGAGCAGTTCTTC
TRBV5-6	-	TRBJ2-7	CASSFGGAYEQYF	TGTGCCAGCAGCTTTGGCGGAGCCTACGAGCAGTACTTC
TRBV5-6	-	TRBJ2-7	CASSHLTRVVDEQYF	TGTGCCAGCAGCCACTTGACTAGGGTGGTCGACGAGCAGTACTTC
TRBV11-2	-	TRBJ1-2	CASSLDIGRITNYGYTF	TGTGCCAGCAGCTTAGATATAGGCAGGATAACTAACTATGGCTACACCTTC
TRBV7-9	-	TRBJ1-1	CASSFLRAGSANTEAFF	TGTGCCAGCAGCTTTCTACGGGCGGGGTCCGCAAACACTGAAGCTTTCTTT
TRBV12-5	-	TRBJ2-2	CASGLVRGTGELFF	TGTGCTAGTGGTTTGGTACGGGGAACCGGGGAGCTGTTTTTT
TRBV7-2	TRBD2	TRBJ2-2	CASSLAVLTSGTNTGELFF	TGTGCCAGCAGCTTAGCGGTACTGACTAGCGGGACGAACACCGGGGAGCTGTTTTTT
TRBV7-9	TRBD1	TRBJ1-5	CASAGGIQPQHF	TGTGCCAGCGCAGGGGGCATACAGCCCCAGCATTTT
TRBV10-3	TRBD2	TRBJ2-3	CAISRGGRDGTDTQYF	TGTGCCATCAGTCGGGGGGGGCGAGATGGCACAGATACGCAGTATTTT
TRBV5-6	TRBD1	TRBJ2-7	CASSLQGQGYYEQYF	TGTGCCAGCAGCCTACAGGGACAGGGATACTACGAGCAGTACTTC
TRBV19	TRBD2	TRBJ2-3	CASSRTSGSRTDTQYF	TGTGCCAGTAGTAGGACTAGCGGGAGTCGGACAGATACGCAGTATTTT
TRBV5-6	-	TRBJ1-2	CASSLSGIEDHGYTF	TGTGCCAGCAGCCTCTCCGGGATCGAGGATCATGGCTACACCTTC
TRBV25-1	-	TRBJ2-5	CASSEFAWGGKGETQYF	TGTGCCAGCAGTGAATTTGCTTGGGGGGGCAAAGGAGAGACCCAGTACTTC
TRBV7-9	TRBD1	TRBJ1-2	CATPRGQGFGYGYTF	TGTGCCACCCCCAGGGGACAGGGTTTCGGCTATGGCTACACCTTC
TRBV15	TRBD1	TRBJ2-1	CATSRDRQANEQFF	TGTGCCACCAGCAGGGACAGGCAGGCCAATGAGCAGTTCTTC
TRBV18	-	TRBJ2-7	CASSPQGSSQDEQYF	TGTGCCAGCTCACCACAGGGCAGCTCACAGGACGAGCAGTACTTC
TRBV4-3	-	TRBJ2-6	CASSQGGYRHREGSGANVLTF	TGCGCCAGCAGCCAAGGGGGGTATCGTCACAGGGAGGGCTCTGGGGCCAACGTCCTGACTTTC
TRBV4-3	TRBD2	TRBJ2-7	CASSQRGGALFYEQYF	TGCGCCAGCAGCCAGCGGGGGGGCGCACTGTTCTACGAGCAGTACTTC
TRBV4-1	-	TRBJ2-5	CASSHLNRGKLQETQYF	TGCGCCAGCAGCCATCTGAACCGGGGAAAACTTCAAGAGACCCAGTACTTC
TRBV29-1	TRBD1	TRBJ1-2	CSVYRGLNYGYTF	TGCAGCGTGTACAGGGGGCTTAACTATGGCTACACCTTC
TRBV2	TRBD2	TRBJ2-4	CASRGTSIAKNIQYF	TGTGCCAGCAGAGGGACTAGCATAGCCAAAAACATTCAGTACTTC
TRBV7-8	TRBD1	TRBJ1-3	CASSRSDRANTIYF	TGTGCCAGCAGCCGGTCCGACAGGGCAAACACCATATATTTT
TRBV5-1	-	TRBJ2-6	CASSLGAPSGANVLTF	TGCGCCAGCAGCTTGGGGGCCCCCTCTGGGGCCAACGTCCTGACTTTC
TRBV7-6	-	TRBJ1-1	CASSLPQGNEVTEAFF	TGTGCCAGCAGCTTGCCTCAGGGGAACGAGGTCACTGAAGCTTTCTTT
TRBV5-8	TRBD1	TRBJ2-7	CASSLAGTGNYEQYF	TGTGCCAGCAGCTTGGCCGGGACAGGGAACTACGAGCAGTACTTC
TRBV28	-	TRBJ2-4	CASQPERNIQYF	TGTGCCAGCCAACCAGAGCGAAACATTCAGTACTTC
TRBV6-6	TRBD2	TRBJ2-3	CASRTTSGGTDTQYF	TGTGCCAGCAGAACGACTAGCGGGGGAACAGATACGCAGTATTTT
TRBV2	-	TRBJ2-3	CATGGRLVSDTQYF	TGTGCCACCGGGGGGCGGCTGGTTTCAGATACGCAGTATTTT
TRBV30	TRBD1	TRBJ1-1	CAWSRDREAFF	TGTGCCTGGTCCCGGGACAGGGAAGCTTTCTTT
TRBV6-6	-	TRBJ2-2	CASILDRNTGELFF	TGTGCCAGCATCCTGGACAGAAACACCGGGGAGCTGTTTTTT
TRBV29-1	TRBD1	TRBJ2-3	CSVEDRTGGRDTQYF	TGCAGCGTTGAAGATCGTACAGGGGGTAGGGATACGCAGTATTTT
TRBV7-6	-	TRBJ2-7	CASSLGDEQYF	TGTGCCAGCAGCTTAGGCGACGAGCAGTACTTC
TRBV6-1	-	TRBJ2-5	CASATEGRGETQYF	TGTGCCAGCGCGACCGAGGGGCGGGGAGAGACCCAGTACTTC
TRBV7-2	-	TRBJ2-1	CASSLKGFSGLIEQFF	TGTGCCAGCAGCTTAAAGGGGTTTAGCGGCCTCATTGAGCAGTTCTTC
TRBV27	-	TRBJ1-4	CASSLGPAADEKLFF	TGTGCCAGCAGTTTAGGCCCCGCAGCGGATGAAAAACTGTTTTTT
TRBV5-1	TRBD2	TRBJ2-1	CASSLGTSAYNEQFF	TGCGCCAGCAGCTTGGGAACTAGCGCTTACAATGAGCAGTTCTTC
TRBV7-9	TRBD1	TRBJ2-5	CASSGGQGDMRQETQYF	TGTGCCAGCAGCGGCGGACAGGGGGACATGCGACAAGAGACCCAGTACTTC
TRBV6-6	-	TRBJ1-5	CASSYMSGDGQPQHF	TGTGCCAGCAGTTACATGTCAGGGGACGGCCAGCCCCAGCATTTT
TRBV6-6	-	TRBJ1-4	CASSYPLGTNEKLFF	TGTGCCAGCAGTTATCCCCTAGGCACTAATGAAAAACTGTTTTTT
TRBV18	-	TRBJ2-1	CASSPVAGAVNEQFF	TGTGCCAGCTCACCAGTCGCGGGGGCGGTTAATGAGCAGTTCTTC
TRBV28	TRBD2	TRBJ2-7	CASISEGGFNYEQYF	TGTGCCAGCATCTCGGAGGGAGGGTTTAACTACGAGCAGTACTTC